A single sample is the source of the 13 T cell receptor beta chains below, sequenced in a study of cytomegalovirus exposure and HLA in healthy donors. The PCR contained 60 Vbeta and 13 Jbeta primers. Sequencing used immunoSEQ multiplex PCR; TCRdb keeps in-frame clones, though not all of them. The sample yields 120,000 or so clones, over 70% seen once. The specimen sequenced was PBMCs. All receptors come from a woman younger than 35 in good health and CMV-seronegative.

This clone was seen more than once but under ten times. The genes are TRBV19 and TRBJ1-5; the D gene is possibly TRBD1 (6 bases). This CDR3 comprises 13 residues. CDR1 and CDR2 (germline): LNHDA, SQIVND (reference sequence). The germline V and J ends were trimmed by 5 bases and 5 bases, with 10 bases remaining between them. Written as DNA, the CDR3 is TGTGCCAGTAGTCCGTACAGGGATCAGCCCCAGCATTTT. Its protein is CASSPYRDQPQHF.

CDR3 in DNA: TGTGCCAGCAGTACGGGAGGGGTCCCTAATTCACCCCTCCACTTT. It specifies CASSTGGVPNSPLHF. The chain employs TRBV6-5 and TRBJ1-6, with D possibly TRBD1 on 5 matching bases. From germline, CDR1 is MNHEY and CDR2 SVGAGI. The CDR3 totals 15 residues. Trimming removed 5 bases at V and 6 bases at J, with 14 bases between.

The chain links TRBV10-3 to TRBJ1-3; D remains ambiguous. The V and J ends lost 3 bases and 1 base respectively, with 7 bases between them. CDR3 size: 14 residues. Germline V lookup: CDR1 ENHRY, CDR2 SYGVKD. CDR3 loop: CAISDGGSGNTIYF. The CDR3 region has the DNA TGTGCCATCAGTGATGGAGGGTCTGGAAACACCATATATTTT.

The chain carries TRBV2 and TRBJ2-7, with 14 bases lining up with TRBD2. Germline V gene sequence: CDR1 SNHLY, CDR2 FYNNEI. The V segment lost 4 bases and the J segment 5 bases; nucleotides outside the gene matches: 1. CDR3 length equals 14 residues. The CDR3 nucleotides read TGTGCCAGCAGTGGGACTAGCGGGAGGAACGAGCAGTACTTC. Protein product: CASSGTSGRNEQYF.

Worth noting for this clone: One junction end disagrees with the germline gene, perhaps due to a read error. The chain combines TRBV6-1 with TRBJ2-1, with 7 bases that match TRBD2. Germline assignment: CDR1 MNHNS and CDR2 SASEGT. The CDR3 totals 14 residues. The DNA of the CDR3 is TGTGCCAGCGCGGGAGAGTGGTCCTACACTGAGCAGTTCTTC. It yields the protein CASAGEWSYTEQFF.

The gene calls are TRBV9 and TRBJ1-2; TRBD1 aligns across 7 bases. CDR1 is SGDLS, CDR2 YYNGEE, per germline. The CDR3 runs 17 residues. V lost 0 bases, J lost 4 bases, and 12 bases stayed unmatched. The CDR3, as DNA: TGTGCCAGCAGCGTAGACCTAAGAGGGGGCATCTCCTATGGCTACACCTTC. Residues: CASSVDLRGGISYGYTF.

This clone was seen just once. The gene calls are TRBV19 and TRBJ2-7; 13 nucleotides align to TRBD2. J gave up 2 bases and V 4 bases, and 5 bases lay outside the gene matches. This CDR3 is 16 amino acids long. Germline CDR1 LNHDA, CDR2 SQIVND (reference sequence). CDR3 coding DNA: TGTGCCAGTAGTACGACTAGCGGGGGGCTCACCTACGAGCAGTACTTC. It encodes CASSTTSGGLTYEQYF.

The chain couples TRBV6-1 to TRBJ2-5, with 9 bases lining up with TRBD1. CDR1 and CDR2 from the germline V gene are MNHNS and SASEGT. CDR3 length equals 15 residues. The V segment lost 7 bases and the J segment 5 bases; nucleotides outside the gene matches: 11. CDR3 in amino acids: CASIHTGGPLETQYF. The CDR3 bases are TGTGCCAGCATCCATACAGGGGGCCCTTTGGAGACCCAGTACTTC.

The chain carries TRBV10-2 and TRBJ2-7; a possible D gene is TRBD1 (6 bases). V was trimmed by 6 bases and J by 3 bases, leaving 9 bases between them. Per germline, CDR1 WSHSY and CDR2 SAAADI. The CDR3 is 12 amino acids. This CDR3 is CASRQGLYEQYF. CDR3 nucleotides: TGCGCCAGCAGACAGGGTCTCTACGAGCAGTACTTC.

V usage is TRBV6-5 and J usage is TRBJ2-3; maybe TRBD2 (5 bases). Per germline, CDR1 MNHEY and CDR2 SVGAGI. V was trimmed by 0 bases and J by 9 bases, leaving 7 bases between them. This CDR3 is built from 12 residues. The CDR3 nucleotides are TGTGCCAGCAGTTACTCCGGCGGGACGCAGTATTTT. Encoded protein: CASSYSGGTQYF.

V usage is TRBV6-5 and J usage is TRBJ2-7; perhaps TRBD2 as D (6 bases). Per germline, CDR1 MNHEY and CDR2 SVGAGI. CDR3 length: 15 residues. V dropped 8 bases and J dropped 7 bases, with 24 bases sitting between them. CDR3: CASSVAGDPREEQYF. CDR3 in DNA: TGTGCCAGCTCCGTCGCCGGGGACCCACGGGAGGAGCAGTACTTC.

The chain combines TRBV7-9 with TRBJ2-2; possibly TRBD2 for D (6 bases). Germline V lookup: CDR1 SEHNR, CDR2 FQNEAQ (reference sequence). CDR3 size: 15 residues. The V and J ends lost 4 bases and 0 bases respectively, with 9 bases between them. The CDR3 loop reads CASSSGLTNTGELFF. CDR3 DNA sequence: TGTGCCAGCAGCTCGGGACTGACGAACACCGGGGAGCTGTTTTTT. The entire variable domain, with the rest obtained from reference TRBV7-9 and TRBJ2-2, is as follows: DTGVSQNPRHKITKRGQNVTFRCDPISEHNRLYWYRQTLGQGPEFLTYFQNEAQLEKSRLLSDRFSAERPKGSFSTLEIQRTEQGDSAMYLCASSSGLTNTGELFFGEGSRLTVL.

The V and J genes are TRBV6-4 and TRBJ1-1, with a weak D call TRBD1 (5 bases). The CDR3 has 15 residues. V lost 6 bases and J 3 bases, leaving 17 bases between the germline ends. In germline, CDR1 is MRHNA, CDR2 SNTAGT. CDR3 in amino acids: CASRADSGPDTEAFF. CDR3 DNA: TGTGCCAGCAGGGCCGACAGTGGCCCGGACACTGAAGCTTTCTTT.